Following are 9 T cell receptor beta chains from one sample sequenced in a study of blood T cells in healthy people across ages. Using a J-beta primer mix together with a sample-barcoded 5' primer, a second PCR was run for about 7 to 12 cycles. Each CDR3 protein is one row after TCRdb ran MiXCR on the 5' RACE reads. The data show around 600,000 distinct CDR3 sequences, around half seen once. Sequenced sample: blood. These receptors came from a man older than 75 in good health.

CDR3 residues: CAISGTGGYSTDTQYF. The CDR3 bases are TGTGCCATCAGCGGAACAGGGGGATATAGCACAGATACGCAGTATTTT. This sequence joins TRBV10-3 and TRBJ2-3; 8 bases fit TRBD1. Germline V lookup: CDR1 ENHRY, CDR2 SYGVKD. The CDR3 runs 16 residues. Trimming removed 6 bases from V and 0 bases from J; junction bases left unmatched: 8.

This sequence joins TRBV6-1 and TRBJ2-7; no clear D. The germline CDR1 and CDR2 sequences are MNHNS and SASEGT. This CDR3 has 13 residues. V was trimmed by 10 bases and J by 3 bases, leaving 16 bases between them. Here the CDR3 DNA reads TGTGCCACCACCGACGGAACACGCTACGAGCAGTACTTC. Encoded protein: CATTDGTRYEQYF.

This clonotype was seen only a few times. This rearrangement joins TRBV24-1 to TRBJ2-1, with 9 bases identical to TRBD1. There are 13 residues in the CDR3. V lost 9 bases, J lost 5 bases, and 4 bases stayed unmatched. Germline lookup yields CDR1 KGHDR and CDR2 SFDVKD. The CDR3, as DNA: TGTGCCACCCCGGGACAGGGACACAATGAGCAGTTCTTC. It is translated as CATPGQGHNEQFF.

The gene calls are TRBV18 and TRBJ1-5, with a possible D match to TRBD1 (6 bases). The CDR3 runs to 17 residues. The V end was cut by 3 bases, the J end by 11 bases, with 26 bases between. Germline V gene lookup returns CDR1 KGHSH and CDR2 LQKENI. CDR3 DNA: TGTGCCAGCTCACCTTGGGGGCCCACCCACCACAACCCTTCCCAGCATTTT. Amino acids: CASSPWGPTHHNPSQHF.

The CDR3 DNA reads as TGTGCCAGCAGCTTTTCGGCGCGAGGGGAAGCTTTCTTT. Its protein product is CASSFSARGEAFF. This chain links TRBV7-2 with TRBJ1-1; the D is unclear. CDR1 and CDR2 from the germline V gene are SGHTA and FQGNSA. V was clipped by 3 bases and J by 8 bases, with 13 bases between them. The CDR3 extends over 13 amino acids.

This clonotype showed up just a few times. The genes are TRBV4-2 and TRBJ2-7; D possibly corresponds to TRBD2 (6 bases). This CDR3 is 13 amino acids long. Trimming stripped 4 bases from V and 3 bases from J, with 10 bases between. Germline values: CDR1 LGHNA, CDR2 YNFKEQ. The CDR3 bases are TGTGCCAGCAGCCCGGTCGGGAGCTACGAGCAGTACTTC. The encoded protein is CASSPVGSYEQYF.

This clonotype was counted many times. The chain uses TRBV6-5 and TRBJ1-1; unclear D gene. V was shortened by 6 bases and J by 4 bases, with 15 bases between the two germline ends. This CDR3 is 14 amino acids long. CDR1 and CDR2 (germline): MNHEY, SVGAGI. The CDR3 nucleotides read TGTGCCAGCAGCAAGGAATTGTACGGCACTGAAGCTTTCTTT. It encodes CASSKELYGTEAFF.

The chain employs TRBV11-2 and TRBJ2-5; 9 bases align to TRBD2. Germline CDR1 and CDR2: SGHAT and FQNNGV. The CDR3 is 15 residues long. Trimming cost V 4 bases and J 1 base; bases outside gene matches: 4. The chain's CDR3 is CASSSAGGFQETQYF. The CDR3 region has the DNA TGTGCCAGCAGCTCCGCGGGGGGGTTCCAAGAGACCCAGTACTTC.

To note about this clonotype: Just one base apart from a much larger clone, this may be a read error. V is TRBV29-1 and J is TRBJ2-5, with 7 nucleotides matching TRBD2. Germline loops: CDR1 SQVTM, CDR2 ANQGSEA. With 5 bases clipped from V and 11 bases from J, the junction kept 11 bases outside the gene matches. The CDR3 extends over 12 amino acids. CDR3 sequence: CSVSDQRDQQYF. Here the CDR3 DNA reads TGCAGCGTTTCGGATCAGCGGGACCAGCAGTACTTC.